These 8 T cell receptor beta chains originate from one sample sequenced in a study of early T cells in non-severe SARS-CoV-2 infection. Using its own MiXCR run on the 5' RACE reads, TCRdb lists one record per CDR3 protein. Of approximately 62,000 distinct CDR3 sequences in the sample, roughly an eighth were seen once. The source material was whole blood. Source of these receptors: an adult who was a healthcare worker with PCR-confirmed SARS-CoV-2 infection or an uninfected control (not recorded which).

The rearrangement links TRBV5-1 to TRBJ2-7; 8 bases align to TRBD1. The trim removed 4 bases at V and 3 bases at J, leaving 6 bases unmatched. The length of the CDR3 is 14 residues. Germline loops: CDR1 SGHRS, CDR2 YFSETQ. The CDR3 is CASSPTGAFYEQYF. In nucleotides, the CDR3 is TGCGCCAGCAGCCCGACAGGGGCCTTCTACGAGCAGTACTTC.

A few counts support this clonotype. V usage is TRBV2 and J usage is TRBJ1-1, with D possibly matching TRBD1 (5 bases). V shed 4 bases and J shed 0 bases, with 9 bases lying between them. The CDR3 consists of 14 residues. In germline, CDR1 is SNHLY, CDR2 FYNNEI. In DNA, the CDR3 is TGTGCCAGCAGTGGGGGGGTCATGAACACTGAAGCTTTCTTT. Translation: CASSGGVMNTEAFF.

J is TRBJ2-5 and V is TRBV4-1; 11 nucleotides agree with TRBD2. Germline V gene lookup returns CDR1 MGHRA and CDR2 YSYEKL. The CDR3 spans 17 residues. Unmatched junction bases numbered 10, after V lost 4 bases and J lost 3 bases. Here the CDR3 reads CASSLTPSGGSKETQYF. As DNA, the CDR3 is TGCGCCAGCAGCCTCACCCCTAGCGGGGGGTCGAAAGAGACCCAGTACTTC.

There are many counts of this clonotype. The chain is built from TRBV6-1 and TRBJ1-2, with 7 bases identical to TRBD1. Losses at the gene ends were 5 bases for V and 4 bases for J; bases not matched to a gene: 7. The CDR3 runs to 14 residues. Germline V lookup: CDR1 MNHNS, CDR2 SASEGT. The chain's CDR3 is CASSPDRIAYGYTF. CDR3 DNA sequence: TGTGCCAGCAGTCCGGACAGGATAGCCTATGGCTACACCTTC.

This clonotype was detected ten times or more. The J gene is TRBJ2-6, the V gene TRBV28; 8 nucleotides align to TRBD1. This CDR3 region has 15 residues. Germline CDR1 is MDHEN and CDR2 is SYDVKM. Trimming at V came to 4 bases and at J to 4 bases, leaving 3 bases not matched to a gene. CDR3 DNA sequence: TGTGCCAGCAGTTCGACAGGGGTCGGGGCCAACGTCCTGACTTTC. Translated: CASSSTGVGANVLTF.

This clonotype was counted at least ten times. This chain uses TRBV12-3 or TRBV12-4 with TRBJ2-1, with 13 bases that match TRBD2. This CDR3 comprises 16 residues. Germline trimming cut 6 bases from V and 10 bases from J; bases unmatched to any gene: 12. The CDR3 loop is CASRPTSGRPIVEQFF. The CDR3 DNA reads TGTGCCAGCAGGCCGACTAGCGGGAGGCCTATTGTCGAGCAGTTCTTC.

The V gene is TRBV3-1, the J gene TRBJ2-2; D remains unclear. Trimming removed 6 bases from V and 0 bases from J, with 2 bases in between. CDR3 length: 12 amino acids. Germline CDR1 is LGHDT and CDR2 is YNNKEL (reference sequence). CDR3 protein: CASRANTGELFF. The CDR3, as DNA: TGTGCCAGCAGAGCGAACACCGGGGAGCTGTTTTTT.

There are many counts of this clonotype. This chain connects TRBV29-1 to TRBJ2-3; the D gene is possibly TRBD2 (6 bases). CDR3 length equals 13 residues. Trimming removed 3 bases from V and 6 bases from J, with 13 bases in between. Germline CDR1 reads SQVTM; CDR2 reads ANQGSEA. DNA for the CDR3: TGCAGCGTTGATCGGGGGAGAGCCGATACGCAGTATTTT. Residues: CSVDRGRADTQYF.